This paragraph covers one T cell receptor (beta chain) sequence. Antigen specificity is unknown. V was clipped by 4 bases and J by 1 base, with 11 bases between them. CDR1 SGHRS and CDR2 YFSETQ come from the germline V gene. The CDR3 loop spans 14 amino acids. Time point denoted: blood 2 weeks post-SBRT. Treatment specified: 15 Gy SBRT to primary tumor, nephrectomy 4 weeks later. Serial blood draws occurred at baseline and 2 and 4 weeks post-SBRT. TCRdb's copy holds only in-frame clones and misses some; the assay was immunoSEQ multiplex PCR. The sample includes roughly 130,000 clones, roughly four fifths of them seen just once. The data were taken from a study of radiation and T cells in renal cell carcinoma. Study conclusions and caveats: From baseline, blood top tumor clonotypes peaked at 2 weeks post-radiation.

This TCR was sampled from a woman between 55 and 75 years old with renal cell carcinoma. The chain carries TRBV5-1 and TRBJ1-2; no reliable D call. Sequenced here: blood, sampled from a patient whose treatment included radiotherapy and nephrectomy. Here the CDR3 DNA reads TGCGCCAGCAGCAAAGTGCAGGATAACTATGGCTACACCTTC. Its translation is CASSKVQDNYGYTF.